A selection of T cell receptor beta chains follows, all from one sample in a study of blood T cell repertoires in COVID-19. The assay was immunoSEQ multiplex PCR, and TCRdb's table has in-frame clones only and misses some. The sample records over 200,000 clones, about 86% being singletons. Sample: peripheral blood. All receptors derive from a woman aged 25-40 years who had recovered from COVID-19. Each CDR3 is given with its conserved first and last residue. D genes are given only for firm matches. The size of a clone is reported for some rows only, either as once, few or many, or as a class for expanded clones.

d_call	v_call	j_call	clone_size	cdr3_nt	cdr3_aa
.	TRBV6-2/TRBV6-3	TRBJ1-1	.	TGTGCCAGCAGTTACTGGGGGGGCACTGAAGCTTTCTTT	CASSYWGGTEAFF
TRBD1	TRBV27	TRBJ1-1	.	TGTGCCAGCAGTAACCGGGACAGGGGAGCCACTGAAGCTTTCTTT	CASSNRDRGATEAFF
TRBD1	TRBV4-3	TRBJ1-1	.	TGCGCCAGCAGCCAATGGGGACAGGCCGACACTGAAGCTTTCTTT	CASSQWGQADTEAFF
TRBD1	TRBV19	TRBJ2-2	.	TGTGCCAGTAGTATTGATTCAGGGACAGTTTACCCCGGGGAGCTGTTTTTT	CASSIDSGTVYPGELFF
.	TRBV27	TRBJ2-7	.	TGTGCCAGCAGAGACGGGGAGAGCTCCTACGAGCAGTACTTC	CASRDGESSYEQYF
TRBD1	TRBV5-5	TRBJ2-7	.	TGTGCCAGCAGCTTGGCGCCGGGACAGACGACCTACGAGCAGTACTTC	CASSLAPGQTTYEQYF
TRBD1	TRBV5-4	TRBJ1-2	.	TGTGCCAGCAGCTTCTTAGACAGGGGTGGCTATGGCTACACCTTC	CASSFLDRGGYGYTF
.	TRBV6-6	TRBJ1-4	.	TGTGCCAGCAGTTACACCAGGGCCAAAAATGAAAAACTGTTTTTT	CASSYTRAKNEKLFF
TRBD2	TRBV11-2	TRBJ2-7	.	TGTGCCAGCAGCCCAGAGCGGGGGGGAACCTACGAGCAGTACTTC	CASSPERGGTYEQYF
.	TRBV19	TRBJ1-1	.	TGTGCCAGTAGTGTCCGGGACTCCTTACAGGCTGAAGCTTTCTTT	CASSVRDSLQAEAFF
TRBD2	TRBV18	TRBJ2-3	.	TGTGCCAGCTCTCGCCGACTAGCGGGGGTAGCGGATACGCAGTATTTT	CASSRRLAGVADTQYF
.	TRBV7-9	TRBJ1-3	.	TGTGCCAGCTCACCGACTCGGGGAAACACCATATATTTT	CASSPTRGNTIYF
TRBD1	TRBV19	TRBJ1-6	.	TGTGCCAGTAGTATAGTACAGGGGGCCTCACCCCTCCACTTT	CASSIVQGASPLHF
TRBD1	TRBV18	TRBJ2-7	many	TGTGCCAGCTCACCATCCCCTTACGACAGGGGGCGGTACGAGCAGTACTTC	CASSPSPYDRGRYEQYF
.	TRBV29-1	TRBJ2-3	.	TGCAGCGTTGCTCGGGGTGGACGGAATAGCGGTACGCAGTATTTT	CSVARGGRNSGTQYF
.	TRBV13	TRBJ2-1	.	TGTGCCAGCAGCCTCCCGCTAGACTCCTACAATGAGCAGTTCTTC	CASSLPLDSYNEQFF
.	TRBV21-1	TRBJ2-4	few	TGTGCCAGCAGCAATTCCCTCCCGACAGGGAAAAACATTCAGTACTTC	CASSNSLPTGKNIQYF
.	TRBV19	TRBJ1-6	.	TGTGCCAGTAGTATAGCGGTGGGGAGTAATTCACCCCTCCACTTT	CASSIAVGSNSPLHF
TRBD2	TRBV5-4	TRBJ2-7	.	TGTGCCAGCAGCCGGACTAGCGGGGTCTACGAGCAGTACTTC	CASSRTSGVYEQYF
TRBD1	TRBV19	TRBJ1-1	.	TGTGCCAGTAGTATCAGGATCGGACAGGGCAGGGCTGAAGCTTTCTTT	CASSIRIGQGRAEAFF
.	TRBV11-2	TRBJ2-1	.	TGTGCCAGCAGCCCTGGTGGAGGGGGGGTTGACAATGAGCAGTTCTTC	CASSPGGGGVDNEQFF
TRBD2	TRBV7-9	TRBJ2-7	.	TGTGCCAGCAGCTTCACTAGCGGGGGGACCGAGCAGTACTTC	CASSFTSGGTEQYF
.	TRBV2	TRBJ2-3	few	TGTGCCAGCAGTTATCCGGGAGATACGCAGTATTTT	CASSYPGDTQYF
.	TRBV24-1	TRBJ2-2	.	TGTGCCACCAGTGATCCGAGTTCAGGGGAGAACACCGGGGAGCTGTTTTTT	CATSDPSSGENTGELFF